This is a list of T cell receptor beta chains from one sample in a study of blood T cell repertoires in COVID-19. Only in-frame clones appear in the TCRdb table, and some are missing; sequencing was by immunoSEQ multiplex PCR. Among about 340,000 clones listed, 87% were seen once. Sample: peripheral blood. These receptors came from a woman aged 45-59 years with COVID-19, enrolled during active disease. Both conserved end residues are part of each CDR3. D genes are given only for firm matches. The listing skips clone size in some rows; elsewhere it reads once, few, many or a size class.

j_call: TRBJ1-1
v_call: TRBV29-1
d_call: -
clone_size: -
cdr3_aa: CSVVEGRGEAFF
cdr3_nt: TGCAGCGTTGTTGAAGGGAGGGGTGAAGCTTTCTTT

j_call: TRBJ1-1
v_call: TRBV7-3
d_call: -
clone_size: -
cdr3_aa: CASSTTGNTEAFF
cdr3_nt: TGTGCCAGCAGCACAACAGGGAACACTGAAGCTTTCTTT

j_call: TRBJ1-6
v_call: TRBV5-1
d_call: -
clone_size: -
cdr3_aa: CASSLSQNSPLHF
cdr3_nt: TGCGCCAGCAGCTTATCACAGAATTCACCCCTCCACTTT

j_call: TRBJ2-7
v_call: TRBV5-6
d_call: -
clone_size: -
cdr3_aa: CASSLEPTYEQYF
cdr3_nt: TGTGCCAGCAGCTTGGAGCCTACCTACGAGCAGTACTTC

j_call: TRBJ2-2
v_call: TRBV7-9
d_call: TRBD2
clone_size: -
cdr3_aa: CASSPGRLAGGHGELFF
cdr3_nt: TGTGCCAGCAGCCCGGGGCGGCTAGCGGGAGGCCACGGGGAGCTGTTTTTT

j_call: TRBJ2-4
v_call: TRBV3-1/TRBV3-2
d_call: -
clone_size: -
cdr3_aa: CASSLSRGDIQYF
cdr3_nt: TGTGCCAGCAGCCTTAGCAGGGGAGACATTCAGTACTTC

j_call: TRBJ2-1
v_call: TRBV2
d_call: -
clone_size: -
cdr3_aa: CASSQGFGSYNEQFF
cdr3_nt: TGTGCCAGCAGTCAGGGTTTCGGCTCCTACAATGAGCAGTTCTTC

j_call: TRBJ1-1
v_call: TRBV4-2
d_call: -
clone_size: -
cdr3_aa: CASSQDLRTEMNTEAFF
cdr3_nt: TGTGCCAGCAGCCAAGATCTTAGGACAGAGATGAACACTGAAGCTTTCTTT

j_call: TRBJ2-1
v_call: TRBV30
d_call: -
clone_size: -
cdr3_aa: CAWSFIYRDGGEQFF
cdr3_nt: TGTGCCTGGAGTTTTATCTACAGGGATGGGGGTGAGCAGTTCTTC

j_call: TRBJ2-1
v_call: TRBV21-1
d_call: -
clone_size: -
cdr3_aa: CASRQYNEQFF
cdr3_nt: TGTGCCAGCAGACAGTACAATGAGCAGTTCTTC

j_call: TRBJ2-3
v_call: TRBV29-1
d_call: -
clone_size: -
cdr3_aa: CSGLPSRGDTQYF
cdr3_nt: TGCAGCGGCCTTCCCTCACGGGGAGATACGCAGTATTTT

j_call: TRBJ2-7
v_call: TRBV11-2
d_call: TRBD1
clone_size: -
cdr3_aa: CASSVSGTGAYEQYF
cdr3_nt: TGTGCCAGCAGCGTATCCGGGACAGGGGCCTACGAGCAGTACTTC

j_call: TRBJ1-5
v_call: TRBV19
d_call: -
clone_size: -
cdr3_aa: CASSTPGHLGQPQHF
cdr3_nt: TGTGCCAGTAGTACCCCGGGACACCTCGGTCAGCCCCAGCATTTT

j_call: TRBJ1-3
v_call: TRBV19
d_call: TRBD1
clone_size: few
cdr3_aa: CASSIGQGRSGNTIYF
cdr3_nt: TGTGCCAGTAGTATTGGACAGGGAAGATCGGGAAACACCATATATTTT

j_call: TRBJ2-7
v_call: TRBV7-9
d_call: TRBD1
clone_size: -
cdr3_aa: CASSYILTGAYEQYF
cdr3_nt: TGTGCCAGCAGCTACATACTGACAGGGGCCTACGAGCAGTACTTC

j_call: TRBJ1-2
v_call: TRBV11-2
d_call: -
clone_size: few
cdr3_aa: CASTQRGGDYGYTF
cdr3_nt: TGTGCCAGCACCCAAAGGGGGGGGGACTATGGCTACACCTTC

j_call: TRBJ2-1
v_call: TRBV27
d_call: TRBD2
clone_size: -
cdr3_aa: CASSPPRGRTNYNEQFF
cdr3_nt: TGTGCCAGCAGTCCACCCCGCGGGAGGACCAACTACAATGAGCAGTTCTTC

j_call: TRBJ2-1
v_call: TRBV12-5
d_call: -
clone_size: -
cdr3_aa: CASGLGSGLHEQFF
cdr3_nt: TGTGCTAGTGGTTTGGGGTCGGGACTCCATGAGCAGTTCTTC

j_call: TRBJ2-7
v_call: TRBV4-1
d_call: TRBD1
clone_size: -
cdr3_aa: CASSPHTWTGGYEQYF
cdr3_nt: TGCGCCAGCAGCCCTCACACTTGGACAGGGGGCTACGAGCAGTACTTC

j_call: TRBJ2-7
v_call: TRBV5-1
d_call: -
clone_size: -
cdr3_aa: CASSLDNLYEQYF
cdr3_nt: TGCGCCAGCAGCTTGGACAACCTCTACGAGCAGTACTTC

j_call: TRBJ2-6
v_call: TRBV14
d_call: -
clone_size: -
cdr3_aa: CASSQWRGAGANVLTF
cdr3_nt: TGTGCCAGCAGCCAATGGCGGGGCGCTGGGGCCAACGTCCTGACTTTC

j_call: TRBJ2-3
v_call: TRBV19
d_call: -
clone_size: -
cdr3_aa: CASSSLGKKSTDTQYF
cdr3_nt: TGTGCCAGTAGTTCCTTGGGCAAGAAAAGCACAGATACGCAGTATTTT

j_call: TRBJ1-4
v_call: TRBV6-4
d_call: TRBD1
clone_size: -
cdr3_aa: CASSRDRDEKLFF
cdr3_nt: TGTGCCAGCAGTCGGGACAGGGATGAAAAACTGTTTTTT

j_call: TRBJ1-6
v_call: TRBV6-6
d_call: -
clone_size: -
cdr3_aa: CASSNTGSSYNSPLHF
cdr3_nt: TGTGCCAGCAGTAATACAGGGAGCTCCTATAATTCACCCCTCCACTTT

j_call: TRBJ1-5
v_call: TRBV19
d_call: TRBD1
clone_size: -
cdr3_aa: CASSRQGPQPQHF
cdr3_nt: TGTGCCAGTAGTCGACAGGGTCCTCAGCCCCAGCATTTT

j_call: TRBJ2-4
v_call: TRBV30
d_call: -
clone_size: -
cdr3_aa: CAWSVPSRAGRSYIQYF
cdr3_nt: TGTGCCTGGAGTGTACCCAGCAGGGCAGGCCGCTCGTACATTCAGTACTTC

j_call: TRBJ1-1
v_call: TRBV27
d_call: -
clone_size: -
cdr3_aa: CASSLLGSLNTEAFF
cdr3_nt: TGTGCCAGCAGTTTACTGGGTAGCCTGAACACTGAAGCTTTCTTT

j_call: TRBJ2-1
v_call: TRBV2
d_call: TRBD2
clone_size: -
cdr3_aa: CASSDRGRANEQFF
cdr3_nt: TGTGCCAGCAGTGATCGCGGGAGGGCCAATGAGCAGTTCTTC

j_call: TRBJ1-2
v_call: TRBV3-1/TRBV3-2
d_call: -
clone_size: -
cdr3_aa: CASSFGWGYTF
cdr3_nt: TGTGCCAGCAGCTTCGGGTGGGGCTACACCTTC

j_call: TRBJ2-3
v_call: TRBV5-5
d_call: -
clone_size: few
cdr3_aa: CASSTGDWRSTDTQYF
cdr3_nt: TGTGCCAGCAGCACTGGGGACTGGAGAAGCACAGATACGCAGTATTTT

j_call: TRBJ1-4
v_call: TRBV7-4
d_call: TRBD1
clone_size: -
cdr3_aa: CASSPGQGETNEKLFF
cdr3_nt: TGTGCCAGCAGTCCGGGACAGGGTGAAACTAATGAAAAACTGTTTTTT

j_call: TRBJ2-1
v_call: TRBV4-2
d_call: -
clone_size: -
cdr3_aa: CASSQGGSYNEQFF
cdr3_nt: TGTGCCAGCAGCCAAGGAGGCTCCTACAATGAGCAGTTCTTC

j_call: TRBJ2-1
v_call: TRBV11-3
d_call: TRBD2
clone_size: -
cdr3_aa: CASSPLAGKLGSEQFF
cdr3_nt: TGTGCCAGCAGCCCCTTAGCGGGAAAGTTGGGTAGTGAGCAGTTCTTC

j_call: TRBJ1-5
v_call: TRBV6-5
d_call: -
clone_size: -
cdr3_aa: CASSFGHGDQPQHF
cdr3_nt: TGTGCCAGCAGTTTCGGACATGGGGATCAGCCCCAGCATTTT

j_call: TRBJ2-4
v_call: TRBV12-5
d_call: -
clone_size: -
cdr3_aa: CASGLVPWGRAAKNIQYF
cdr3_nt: TGTGCTAGTGGTTTGGTGCCCTGGGGCAGGGCGGCCAAAAACATTCAGTACTTC

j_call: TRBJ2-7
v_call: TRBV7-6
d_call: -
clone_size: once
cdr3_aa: CASSPARGPQVNSYEQYF
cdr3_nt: TGTGCCAGCAGCCCGGCCAGAGGGCCCCAGGTTAACTCTTACGAGCAGTACTTC

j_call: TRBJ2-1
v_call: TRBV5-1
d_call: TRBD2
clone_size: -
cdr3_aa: CASSLGLAGNNEQFF
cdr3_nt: TGCGCCAGCAGCTTGGGGCTAGCGGGAAACAATGAGCAGTTCTTC

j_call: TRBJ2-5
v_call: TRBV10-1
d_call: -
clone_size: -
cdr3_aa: CASSRSGGQETQYF
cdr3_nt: TGCGCCAGCAGTCGCAGTGGGGGGCAAGAGACCCAGTACTTC

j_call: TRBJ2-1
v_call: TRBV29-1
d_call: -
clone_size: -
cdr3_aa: CSVEGLAEKDEQFF
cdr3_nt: TGCAGCGTTGAAGGGTTAGCTGAAAAGGATGAGCAGTTCTTC

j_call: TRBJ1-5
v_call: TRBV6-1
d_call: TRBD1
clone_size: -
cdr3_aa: CASSEGTGNEPQHF
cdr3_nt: TGTGCCAGCAGTGAAGGGACAGGGAACGAGCCCCAGCATTTT

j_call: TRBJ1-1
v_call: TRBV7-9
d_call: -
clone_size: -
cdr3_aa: CASSFSPNTEAFF
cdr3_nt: TGTGCCAGCAGCTTTAGCCCGAACACTGAAGCTTTCTTT

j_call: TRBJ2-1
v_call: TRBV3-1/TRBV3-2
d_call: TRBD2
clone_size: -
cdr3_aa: CASSLAKGLAGAGNEQFF
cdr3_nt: TGTGCCAGCAGCCTAGCAAAGGGACTAGCGGGAGCAGGCAATGAGCAGTTCTTC

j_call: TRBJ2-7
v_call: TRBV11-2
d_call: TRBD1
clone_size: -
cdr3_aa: CASSLGHRGSIYEQYF
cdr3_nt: TGTGCCAGCAGCTTGGGGCACAGGGGGTCCATCTACGAGCAGTACTTC

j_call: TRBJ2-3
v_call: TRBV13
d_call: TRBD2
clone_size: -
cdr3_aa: CASSGRTSGITDTQYF
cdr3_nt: TGTGCCAGCAGCGGACGGACTAGCGGGATCACAGATACGCAGTATTTT

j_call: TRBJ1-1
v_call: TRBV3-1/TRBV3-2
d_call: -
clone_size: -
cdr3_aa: CASSQGSARANTEAFF
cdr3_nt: TGTGCCAGCAGCCAAGGTTCCGCCAGGGCGAACACTGAAGCTTTCTTT

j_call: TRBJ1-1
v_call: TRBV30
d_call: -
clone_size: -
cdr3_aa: CAWSVDRPEAFF
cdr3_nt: TGTGCCTGGAGTGTAGACAGGCCTGAAGCTTTCTTT

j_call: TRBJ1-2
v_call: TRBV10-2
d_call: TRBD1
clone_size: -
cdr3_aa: CASRDTGGYGYTF
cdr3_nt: TGCGCCAGCAGAGACACAGGGGGATATGGCTACACCTTC

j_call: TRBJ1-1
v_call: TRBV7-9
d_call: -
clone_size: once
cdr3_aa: CASSLRGRGTEAFF
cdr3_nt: TGTGCCAGCAGCCTACGCGGTAGGGGGACTGAAGCTTTCTTT

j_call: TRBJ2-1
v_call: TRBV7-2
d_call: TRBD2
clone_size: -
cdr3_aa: CASSPNPGTNNEQFF
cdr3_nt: TGTGCCAGCAGCCCCAACCCCGGGACTAACAATGAGCAGTTCTTC

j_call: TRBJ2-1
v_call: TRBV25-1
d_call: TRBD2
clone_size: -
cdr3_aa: CASSDLSGSSYNEQFF
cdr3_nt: TGTGCCAGCAGTGACCTGAGCGGGAGCTCCTACAATGAGCAGTTCTTC

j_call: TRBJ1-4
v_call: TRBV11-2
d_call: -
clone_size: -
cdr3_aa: CASSLDYRVTNEKLFF
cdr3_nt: TGTGCCAGCAGCTTAGATTACCGGGTGACTAATGAAAAACTGTTTTTT

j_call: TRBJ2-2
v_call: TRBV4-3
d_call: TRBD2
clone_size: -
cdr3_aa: CASSPTRTSGRAGELFF
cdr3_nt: TGCGCCAGCAGCCCCACCCGGACTAGCGGGAGGGCCGGGGAGCTGTTTTTT

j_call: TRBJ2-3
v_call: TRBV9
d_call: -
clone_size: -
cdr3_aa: CASSARGSGYTDTQYF
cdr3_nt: TGTGCCAGCAGCGCCCGGGGTAGCGGTTACACAGATACGCAGTATTTT

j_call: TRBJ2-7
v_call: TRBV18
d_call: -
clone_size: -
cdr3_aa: CASSPPREAGNEQYF
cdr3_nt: TGTGCCAGCTCACCACCACGAGAGGCCGGGAACGAGCAGTACTTC

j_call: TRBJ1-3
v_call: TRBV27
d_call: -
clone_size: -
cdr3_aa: CASRRQGTGNTIYF
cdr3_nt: TGTGCCAGCAGGCGCCAGGGCACTGGAAACACCATATATTTT

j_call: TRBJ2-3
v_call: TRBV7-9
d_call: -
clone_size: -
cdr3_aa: CASSLVPGKSTDTQYF
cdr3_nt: TGTGCCAGCAGCTTAGTCCCAGGAAAAAGCACAGATACGCAGTATTTT

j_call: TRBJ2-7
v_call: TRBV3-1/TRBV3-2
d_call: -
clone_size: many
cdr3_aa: CASSQDQGMHEQYF
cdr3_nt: TGTGCCAGCAGCCAAGATCAGGGGATGCACGAGCAGTACTTC

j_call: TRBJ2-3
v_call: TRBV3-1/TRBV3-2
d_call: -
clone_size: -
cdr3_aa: CASSQHRKGDTQYF
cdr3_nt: TGTGCCAGCAGCCAGCACAGGAAAGGGGATACGCAGTATTTT